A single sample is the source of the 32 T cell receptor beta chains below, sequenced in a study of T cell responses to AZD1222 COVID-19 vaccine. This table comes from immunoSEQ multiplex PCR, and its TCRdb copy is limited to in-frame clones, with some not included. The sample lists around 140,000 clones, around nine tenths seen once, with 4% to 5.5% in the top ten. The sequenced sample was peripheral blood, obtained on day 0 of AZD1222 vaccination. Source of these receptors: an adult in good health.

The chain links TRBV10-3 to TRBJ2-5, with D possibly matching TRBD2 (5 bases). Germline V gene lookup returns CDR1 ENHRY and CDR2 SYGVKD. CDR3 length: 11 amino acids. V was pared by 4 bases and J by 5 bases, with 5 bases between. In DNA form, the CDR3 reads TGTGCCATCAGTGGCGGGGAGACCCAGTACTTC. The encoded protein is CAISGGETQYF.

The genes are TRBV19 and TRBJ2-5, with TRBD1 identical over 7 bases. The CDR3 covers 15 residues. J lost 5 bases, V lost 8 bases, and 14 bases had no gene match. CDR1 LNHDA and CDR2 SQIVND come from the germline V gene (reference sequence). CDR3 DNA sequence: TGTGCCAGTGGCGACAGGGATTGGGGAGAGGAGACCCAGTACTTC. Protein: CASGDRDWGEETQYF.

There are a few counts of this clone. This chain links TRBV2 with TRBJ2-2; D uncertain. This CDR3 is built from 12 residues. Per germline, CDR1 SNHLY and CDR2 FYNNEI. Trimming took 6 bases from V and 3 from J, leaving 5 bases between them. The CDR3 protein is CASRSHTGELFF. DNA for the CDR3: TGTGCCAGCAGGTCCCACACCGGGGAGCTGTTTTTT.

The CDR3 loop is CASSSRVVTEAFF. The CDR3 region has the DNA TGTGCCAGCAGCAGCAGGGTGGTCACTGAAGCTTTCTTT. This chain uses TRBV7-2 with TRBJ1-1, with a tentative D call TRBD1 (5 bases). In germline, CDR1 is SGHTA, CDR2 FQGNSA. This CDR3 is built from 13 residues. Trimming stripped 5 bases from V and 4 bases from J, with 11 bases between.

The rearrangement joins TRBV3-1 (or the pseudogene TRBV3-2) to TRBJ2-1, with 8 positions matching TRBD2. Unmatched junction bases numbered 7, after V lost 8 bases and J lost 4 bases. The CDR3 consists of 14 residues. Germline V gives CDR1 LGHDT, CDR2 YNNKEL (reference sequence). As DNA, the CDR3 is TGTGCCAGCGCGGGGACTAGTTTGTACAATGAGCAGTTCTTC. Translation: CASAGTSLYNEQFF.

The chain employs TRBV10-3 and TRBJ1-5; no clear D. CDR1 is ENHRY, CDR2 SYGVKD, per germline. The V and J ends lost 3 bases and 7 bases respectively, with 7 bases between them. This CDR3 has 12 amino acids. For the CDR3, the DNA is TGTGCCATCAGTGACCGGCCGCAGCCCCAGCATTTT. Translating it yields CAISDRPQPQHF.

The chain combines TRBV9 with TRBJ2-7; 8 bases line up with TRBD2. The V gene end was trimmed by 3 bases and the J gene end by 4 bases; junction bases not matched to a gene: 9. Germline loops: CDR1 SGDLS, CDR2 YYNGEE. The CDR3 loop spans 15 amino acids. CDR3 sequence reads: CASSARGLDFYEQYF. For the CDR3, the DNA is TGTGCCAGCAGCGCAAGGGGACTAGATTTTTACGAGCAGTACTTC.

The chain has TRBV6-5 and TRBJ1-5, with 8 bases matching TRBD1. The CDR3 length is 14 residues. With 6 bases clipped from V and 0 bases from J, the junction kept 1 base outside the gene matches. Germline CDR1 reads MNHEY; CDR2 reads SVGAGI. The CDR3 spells CASSGQGSNQPQHF. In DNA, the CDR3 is TGTGCCAGCAGCGGACAGGGTAGCAATCAGCCCCAGCATTTT.

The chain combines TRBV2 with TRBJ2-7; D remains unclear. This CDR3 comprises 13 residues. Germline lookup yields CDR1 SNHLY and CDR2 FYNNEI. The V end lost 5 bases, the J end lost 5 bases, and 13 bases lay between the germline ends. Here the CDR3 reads CASSPDVRDEQYF. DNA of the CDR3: TGTGCCAGCAGTCCGGACGTACGGGACGAGCAGTACTTC.

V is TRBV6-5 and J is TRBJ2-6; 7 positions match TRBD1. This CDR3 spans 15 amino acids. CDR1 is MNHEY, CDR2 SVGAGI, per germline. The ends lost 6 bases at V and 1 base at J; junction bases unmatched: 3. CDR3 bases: TGTGCCAGCAGGTTGACAGGGTCTGGGGCCAACGTCCTGACTTTC. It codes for CASRLTGSGANVLTF.

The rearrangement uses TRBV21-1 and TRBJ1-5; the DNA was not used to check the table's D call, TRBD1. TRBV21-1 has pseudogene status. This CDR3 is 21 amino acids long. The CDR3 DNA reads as TGTGCCAGCAGCAGAGAAAAACCAACCGGACAGGGACGGTGTAGCAATCAGCCCCAGCATTTT. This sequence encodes CASSREKPTGQGRCSNQPQHF.

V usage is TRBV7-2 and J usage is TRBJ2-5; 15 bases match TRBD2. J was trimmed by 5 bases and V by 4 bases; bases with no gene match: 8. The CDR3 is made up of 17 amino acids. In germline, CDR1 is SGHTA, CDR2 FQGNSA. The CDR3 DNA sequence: TGTGCCAGCAGCTCTACCGGGACTAGCGGGGGGCGGGAGACCCAGTACTTC. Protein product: CASSSTGTSGGRETQYF.

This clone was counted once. The CDR3 DNA sequence: TGTGCCAGCAGGGCAGGGGGGATCTATCAGCCCCAGCATTTT. It encodes CASRAGGIYQPQHF. This chain uses TRBV2 with TRBJ1-5; TRBD1 matches at 7 bases. CDR1 and CDR2 (germline): SNHLY, FYNNEI. V dropped 6 bases and J dropped 5; count of bases not matched to a gene: 7. The CDR3 consists of 14 residues.

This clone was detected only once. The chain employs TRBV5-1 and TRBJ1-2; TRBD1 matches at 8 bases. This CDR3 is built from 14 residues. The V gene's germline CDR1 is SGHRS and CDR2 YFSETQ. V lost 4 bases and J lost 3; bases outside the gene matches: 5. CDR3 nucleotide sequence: TGCGCCAGCAGCCCAACGACAGGGGACTATGGCTACACCTTC. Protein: CASSPTTGDYGYTF. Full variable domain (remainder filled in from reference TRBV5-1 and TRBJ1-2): KAGVTQTPRYLIKTRGQQVTLSCSPISGHRSVSWYQQTPGQGLQFLFEYFSETQRNKGNFPGRFSGRQFSNSRSEMNVSTLELGDSALYLCASSPTTGDYGYTFGSGTRLTVV.

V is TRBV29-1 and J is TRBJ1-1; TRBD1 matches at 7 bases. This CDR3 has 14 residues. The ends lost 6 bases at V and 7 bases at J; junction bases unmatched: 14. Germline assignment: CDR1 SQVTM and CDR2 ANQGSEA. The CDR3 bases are TGCAGCGTGACCACTTCCGGGACAGACTTTGAAGCTTTCTTT. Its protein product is CSVTTSGTDFEAFF.

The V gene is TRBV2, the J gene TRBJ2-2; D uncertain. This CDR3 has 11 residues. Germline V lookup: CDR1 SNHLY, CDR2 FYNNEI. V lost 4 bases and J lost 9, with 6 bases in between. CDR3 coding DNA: TGTGCCAGCAGTGGCAATAGGGAGCTGTTTTTT. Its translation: CASSGNRELFF.

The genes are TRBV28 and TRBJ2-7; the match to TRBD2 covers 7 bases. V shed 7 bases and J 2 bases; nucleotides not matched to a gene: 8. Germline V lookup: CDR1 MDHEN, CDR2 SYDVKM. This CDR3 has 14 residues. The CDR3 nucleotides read TGTGCCAGCAAAATCGGCGGGAGTACCTACGAGCAGTACTTC. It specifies CASKIGGSTYEQYF. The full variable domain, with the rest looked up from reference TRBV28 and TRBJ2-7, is DVKVTQSSRYLVKRTGEKVFLECVQDMDHENMFWYRQDPGLGLRLIYFSYDVKMKEKGDIPEGYSVSREKKERFSLILESASTNQTSMYLCASKIGGSTYEQYFGPGTRLTVT.

The DNA for the CDR3 is TGTGCCAGCAGCTTAGGTGGGGGGAACACTGAAGCTTTCTTT. Translating gives CASSLGGGNTEAFF. The gene calls are TRBV11-3 and TRBJ1-1, with D maybe TRBD1 (5 bases). Germline V lookup: CDR1 SGHNT, CDR2 YENEEA. V was shortened by 1 base and J by 1 base, with 7 bases between the two germline ends. The CDR3 length is 14 residues.

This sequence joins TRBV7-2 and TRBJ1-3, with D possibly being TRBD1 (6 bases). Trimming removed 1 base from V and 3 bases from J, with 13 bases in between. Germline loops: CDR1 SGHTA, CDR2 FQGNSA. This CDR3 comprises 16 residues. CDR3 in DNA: TGTGCCAGCAGCTTAGGCGGGGGCGCTGGTGGAAACACCATATATTTT. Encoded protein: CASSLGGGAGGNTIYF. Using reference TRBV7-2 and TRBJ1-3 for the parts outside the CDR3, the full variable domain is GAGVSQSPSNKVTEKGKDVELRCDPISGHTALYWYRQSLGQGLEFLIYFQGNSAPDKSGLPSDRFSAERTGGSVSTLTIQRTQQEDSAVYLCASSLGGGAGGNTIYFGEGSWLTVV.

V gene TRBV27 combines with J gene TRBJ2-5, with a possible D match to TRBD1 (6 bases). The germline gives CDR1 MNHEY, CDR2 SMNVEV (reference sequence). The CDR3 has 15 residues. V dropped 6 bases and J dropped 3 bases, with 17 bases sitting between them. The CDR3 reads CASSLTWHREETQYF. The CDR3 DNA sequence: TGTGCCAGCAGCCTGACCTGGCACAGGGAAGAGACCCAGTACTTC.

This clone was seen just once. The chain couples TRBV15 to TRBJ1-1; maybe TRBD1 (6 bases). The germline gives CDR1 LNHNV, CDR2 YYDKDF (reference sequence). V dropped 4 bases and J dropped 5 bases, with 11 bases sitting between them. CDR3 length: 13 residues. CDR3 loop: CATSTGARTEAFF. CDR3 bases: TGTGCCACCAGCACGGGGGCGCGGACTGAAGCTTTCTTT.

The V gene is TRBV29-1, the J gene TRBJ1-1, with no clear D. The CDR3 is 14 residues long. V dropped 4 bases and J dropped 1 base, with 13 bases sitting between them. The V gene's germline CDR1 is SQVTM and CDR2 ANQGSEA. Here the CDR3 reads CSVVFRLGNTEAFF. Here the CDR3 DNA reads TGCAGCGTTGTATTCAGGTTGGGGAACACTGAAGCTTTCTTT. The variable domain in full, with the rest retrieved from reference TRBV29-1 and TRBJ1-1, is SAVISQKPSRDICQRGTSLTIQCQVDSQVTMMFWYRQQPGQSLTLIATANQGSEATYESGFVIDKFPISRPNLTFSTLTVSNMSPEDSSIYLCSVVFRLGNTEAFFGQGTRLTVV.

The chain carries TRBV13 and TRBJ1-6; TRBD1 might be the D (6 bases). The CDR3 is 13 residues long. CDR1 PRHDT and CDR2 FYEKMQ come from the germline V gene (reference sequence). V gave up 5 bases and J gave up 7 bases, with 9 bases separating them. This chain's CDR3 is CASSGTGNSPLHF. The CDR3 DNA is TGTGCCAGCAGCGGAACAGGGAATTCACCCCTCCACTTT.

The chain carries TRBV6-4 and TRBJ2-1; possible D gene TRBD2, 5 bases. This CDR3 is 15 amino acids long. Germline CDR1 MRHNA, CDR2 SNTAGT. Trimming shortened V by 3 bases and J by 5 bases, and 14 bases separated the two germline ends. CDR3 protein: CASSEQGAANNEQFF. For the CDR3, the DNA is TGTGCCAGCAGTGAACAAGGAGCGGCCAACAATGAGCAGTTCTTC.

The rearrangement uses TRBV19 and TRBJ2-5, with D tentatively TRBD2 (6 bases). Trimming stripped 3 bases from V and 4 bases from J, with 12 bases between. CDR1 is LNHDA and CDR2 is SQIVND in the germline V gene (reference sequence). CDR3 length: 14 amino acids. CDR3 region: CASSIYGSGETQYF. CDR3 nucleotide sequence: TGTGCCAGTAGTATCTACGGGAGTGGAGAGACCCAGTACTTC.

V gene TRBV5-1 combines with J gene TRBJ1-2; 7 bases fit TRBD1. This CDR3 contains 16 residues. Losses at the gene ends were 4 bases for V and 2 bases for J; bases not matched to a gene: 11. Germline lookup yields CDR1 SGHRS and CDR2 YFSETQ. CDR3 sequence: CASSPNTGQANYGYTF. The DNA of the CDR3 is TGCGCCAGCAGCCCTAACACTGGACAGGCAAACTATGGCTACACCTTC.

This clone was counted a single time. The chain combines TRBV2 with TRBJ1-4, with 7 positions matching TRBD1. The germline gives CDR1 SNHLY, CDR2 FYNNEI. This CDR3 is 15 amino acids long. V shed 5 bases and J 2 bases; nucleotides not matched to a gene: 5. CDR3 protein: CASSITGVTNEKLFF. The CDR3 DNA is TGTGCCAGCAGTATTACAGGGGTTACTAATGAAAAACTGTTTTTT.

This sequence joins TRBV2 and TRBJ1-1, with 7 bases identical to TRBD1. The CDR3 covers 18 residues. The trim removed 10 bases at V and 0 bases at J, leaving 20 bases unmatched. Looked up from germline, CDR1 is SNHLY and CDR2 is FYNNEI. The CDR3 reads CATALNEGQFLMNTEAFF. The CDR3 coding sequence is TGTGCCACAGCCCTGAATGAGGGACAGTTCCTCATGAACACTGAAGCTTTCTTT.

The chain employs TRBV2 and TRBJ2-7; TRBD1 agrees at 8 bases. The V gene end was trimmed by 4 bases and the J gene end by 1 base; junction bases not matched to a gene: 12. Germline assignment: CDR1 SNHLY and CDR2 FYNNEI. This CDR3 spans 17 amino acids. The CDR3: CASSVPNLRDRSYEQYF. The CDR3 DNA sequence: TGTGCCAGCAGTGTCCCAAACCTCCGGGACAGGTCCTACGAGCAGTACTTC.

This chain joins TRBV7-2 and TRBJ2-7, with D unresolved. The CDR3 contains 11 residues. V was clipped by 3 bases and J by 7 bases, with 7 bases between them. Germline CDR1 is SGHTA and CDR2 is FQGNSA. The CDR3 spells CASSFGGEQYF. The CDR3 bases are TGTGCCAGCAGCTTCGGTGGGGAGCAGTACTTC.

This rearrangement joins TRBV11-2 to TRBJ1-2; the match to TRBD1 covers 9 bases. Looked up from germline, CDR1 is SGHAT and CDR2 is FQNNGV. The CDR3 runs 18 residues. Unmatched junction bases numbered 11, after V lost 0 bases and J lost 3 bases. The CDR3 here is CASSLDRWTGVLDYGYTF. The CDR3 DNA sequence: TGTGCCAGCAGCTTAGATAGATGGACAGGGGTTCTGGACTATGGCTACACCTTC.

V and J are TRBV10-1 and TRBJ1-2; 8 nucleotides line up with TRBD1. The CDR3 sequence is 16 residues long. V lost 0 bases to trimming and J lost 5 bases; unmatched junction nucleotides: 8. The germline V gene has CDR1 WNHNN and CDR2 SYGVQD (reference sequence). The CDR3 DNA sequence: TGCGCCAGCAGTGAGTCGGCCTCAGGGGGCGGATATGGCTACACCTTC. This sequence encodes CASSESASGGGYGYTF.